This T cell receptor beta chain was retrieved from a study of Ad26.COV2.S vaccination and SARS-CoV-2 variants. Assay used: immunoSEQ multiplex PCR; TCRdb lists only in-frame clones, some missing. Of under 500,000 clones listed, about 90% are singletons. The V end lost 5 bases, the J end lost 0 bases, and 17 bases lay between the germline ends. Germline V gives CDR1 SGHTA, CDR2 FQGNSA. The CDR3 runs to 16 residues. Regarding treatment: 15 to 20 received Ad26.COV2.S at low or high dose, single or two shots; several received placebo; per-sample allocation not given. Day 63 after the first vaccine or placebo injection was the time point for sampling. An 18-55-year-old adult in Boston served as donor.

The sample was peripheral blood, taken in a trial of Ad26.COV2.S vaccine versus placebo. The source is a person aged 18-60 years who received the Ad26.COV2.S COVID-19 vaccine or a placebo. This chain joins TRBV7-2 and TRBJ2-7; possibly TRBD2 for D (6 bases). The CDR3 loop is CASSPLRDLTSYEQYF. Here the CDR3 DNA reads TGTGCCAGCAGCCCACTCCGGGACTTGACCTCCTACGAGCAGTACTTC.